These 20 T cell receptor beta chains were sequenced from one sample in a study of blood T cells in healthy people across ages. Together with a sample-barcoded 5' primer, a J-beta primer mix was included in a second PCR lasting about 7 to 12 cycles. TCRdb independently ran MiXCR on the 5' RACE reads; one entry per CDR3 protein. This table holds fewer than 1,000,000 distinct CDR3 sequences, 35% to 50% found once. Sequencing was carried out using blood. The receptor source for this set is an elderly man in good health.

The chain joins TRBV12-3 or TRBV12-4 to TRBJ2-4; weak D call: TRBD1 (5 bases). V gave up 2 bases and J gave up 0 bases, with 11 bases separating them. CDR3 size: 16 residues. DNA for the CDR3: TGTGCCAGCAGTTTATCGACAGATCTAGCCAAAAACATTCAGTACTTC. This translates into CASSLSTDLAKNIQYF.

For this clonotype: It may be a read error: a sequence one base away is much more abundant. The chain links TRBV6-1 to TRBJ1-1; D uncertain. CDR1 and CDR2 from the germline V gene are MNHNS and SASEGT. This CDR3 contains 14 residues. In DNA form, the CDR3 reads TGTACCAGCAGTGACCGTTACATGAACACTGAAGCTTTCTTT. It translates to CTSSDRYMNTEAFF.

The genes are TRBV5-1 and TRBJ1-1, with 8 bases matching TRBD1. V lost 4 bases, J lost 5 bases, and 10 bases stayed unmatched. Germline V CDR1 and CDR2: SGHRS, YFSETQ. CDR3 length: 15 residues. CDR3 bases: TGCGCCAGCAGCCCGCAGCCACAGGGGGGTACTGAAGCTTTCTTT. Protein: CASSPQPQGGTEAFF.

This chain connects TRBV29-1 to TRBJ1-2; tentative D call: TRBD1 (5 bases). Germline V gene lookup returns CDR1 SQVTM and CDR2 ANQGSEA. The CDR3 is 13 residues long. In nucleotides, the CDR3 is TGCAGTGCCTACCTCCCCGGGGGAAATGGCTACACCTTC. Its protein product is CSAYLPGGNGYTF.

The chain joins TRBV20-1 to TRBJ2-2; D call uncertain. The CDR3 has 15 residues. The germline V and J ends were trimmed by 6 bases and 2 bases, with 16 bases remaining between them. Per germline, CDR1 DFQATT and CDR2 SNEGSKA (reference sequence). The CDR3 is CSASNSPYNTGELFF. CDR3 bases: TGCAGTGCATCTAATAGCCCGTATAACACCGGGGAGCTGTTTTTT.

This rearrangement joins TRBV10-3 to TRBJ2-7; no reliable D call. This CDR3 region has 11 residues. V lost 6 bases and J lost 4, with 7 bases in between. Per germline, CDR1 ENHRY and CDR2 SYGVKD. The CDR3 spells CAIRESYEQYF. The CDR3 DNA is TGTGCCATCAGGGAGAGTTACGAGCAGTACTTC.

DNA for the CDR3: TGCAGTGCTAGAGGGGATAGCGGGAGAAATGAGCAGTTCTTC. Translating gives CSARGDSGRNEQFF. J is TRBJ2-1 and V is TRBV20-1, with TRBD2 matching 9 bases. Germline values: CDR1 DFQATT, CDR2 SNEGSKA (reference sequence). The trim removed 1 base at V and 7 bases at J, leaving 5 bases unmatched. The CDR3 runs to 14 residues.

This clonotype was seen a handful of times. This rearrangement joins TRBV5-6 to TRBJ2-1; D call uncertain. The germline gives CDR1 SGHDT, CDR2 YYEEEE. CDR3 size: 14 residues. V lost 4 bases and J lost 5, with 13 bases in between. CDR3 region: CASSPRPENNEQFF. Here the CDR3 DNA reads TGTGCCAGCAGCCCGCGTCCGGAGAACAATGAGCAGTTCTTC.

The rearrangement uses TRBV5-1 and TRBJ2-7; TRBD1 matches at 10 bases. The DNA end is more similar to TRBJ2-5, so the J call may be wrong. The germline V gene encodes CDR1 SGHRS and CDR2 YFSETQ. This CDR3 contains 15 residues. The CDR3 protein is CASSPGQGGCETQYF. The CDR3 bases are TGCGCCAGCAGCCCCGGACAGGGGGGATGCGAGACCCAGTACTTC.

The CDR3 region is CSASPQSQGRGQYF. The CDR3 DNA sequence: TGCAGTGCTAGCCCCCAGTCACAGGGGCGGGGGCAGTACTTC. The chain carries TRBV20-1 and TRBJ2-4; the D gene could be TRBD1 or TRBD2 (7 bases each). Germline V gene sequence: CDR1 DFQATT, CDR2 SNEGSKA (reference sequence). V gave up 3 bases and J gave up 13 bases, with 22 bases separating them. The CDR3 length is 14 residues.

This clonotype was recorded only once. The chain is built from TRBV12-3 or TRBV12-4 and TRBJ1-1, with D hard to call. The CDR3 runs to 17 residues. V was shortened by 6 bases and J by 4 bases, with 24 bases between the two germline ends. CDR3 in DNA: TGTGCCAGCAGAACCACAACCAATACGGGTGTAACCACTGAAGCTTTCTTT. This sequence encodes CASRTTTNTGVTTEAFF.

This clonotype has just a few counts. The rearrangement joins TRBV7-7 to TRBJ2-3; D unresolved. Germline loops: CDR1 SSHAT, CDR2 FNYEAQ (reference sequence). V was trimmed by 7 bases and J by 0 bases, leaving 20 bases between them. CDR3 length: 17 residues. The CDR3 DNA is TGTGCCAGCAACCTCGGCGGTCCCGAAAGGAGCACAGATACGCAGTATTTT. This sequence encodes CASNLGGPERSTDTQYF.

This clonotype was seen a handful of times. V and J are TRBV24-1 and TRBJ2-6; perhaps TRBD1 as D (5 bases). The CDR3 has 14 residues. V was cut by 9 bases and J by 0 bases, with 8 bases left in between. The germline CDR1 and CDR2 sequences are KGHDR and SFDVKD. CDR3 nucleotides: TGTGCCACCGGCCAGGGCTCTGGGGCCAACGTCCTGACTTTC. Protein sequence: CATGQGSGANVLTF.

This clonotype was detected only a few times. V gene TRBV11-1 combines with J gene TRBJ2-5; D remains unclear. Germline-derived CDR1 and CDR2 are SGHAT and FQDESV (reference sequence). Trimming stripped 3 bases from V and 1 base from J, with 6 bases between. The CDR3 runs to 13 residues. The CDR3, as DNA: TGTGCCAGCAGCTTTCAGCTCCAAGAGACCCAGTACTTC. It encodes CASSFQLQETQYF.

This clonotype appeared a few times. The rearrangement uses TRBV7-2 and TRBJ2-1; the D is unclear. V lost 5 bases to trimming and J lost 7 bases, with 9 bases between them. CDR3 size: 12 residues. CDR1 is SGHTA, CDR2 FQGNSA, per germline. The CDR3 protein is CASSPTQNEQFF. CDR3 sequence (DNA): TGTGCCAGCAGCCCGACCCAAAATGAGCAGTTCTTC. The complete variable domain, with remaining parts taken from reference TRBV7-2 and TRBJ2-1, reads GAGVSQSPSNKVTEKGKDVELRCDPISGHTALYWYRQSLGQGLEFLIYFQGNSAPDKSGLPSDRFSAERTGGSVSTLTIQRTQQEDSAVYLCASSPTQNEQFFGPGTRLTVL.

The V call is TRBV12-3 or TRBV12-4, the J call TRBJ2-1; weak D call: TRBD2 (5 bases). The CDR3 length is 16 residues. Trimming cost V 7 bases and J 4 bases, with 20 bases left between them. The CDR3 loop reads CASTPPGVLLYNEQFF. The CDR3 DNA sequence: TGTGCCAGCACTCCCCCCGGGGTTTTACTTTACAATGAGCAGTTCTTC.

The V gene is TRBV30, the J gene TRBJ2-7; maybe TRBD1 (5 bases). Germline V gene sequence: CDR1 GTSNPN, CDR2 SVGIG (reference sequence). The CDR3 has 13 amino acids. V lost 3 bases to trimming and J lost 1 base, with 10 bases between them. The DNA for the CDR3 is TGTGCCTGGAGATACGGACATTCCTACGAGCAGTACTTC. Translation: CAWRYGHSYEQYF.

The rearrangement uses TRBV2 and TRBJ1-6; D is uncertain. V lost 3 bases, J lost 0 bases, and 9 bases lay in between. The V gene's germline CDR1 is SNHLY and CDR2 FYNNEI. The CDR3 has 16 residues. CDR3 protein: CASSEEASSYNSPLHF. The DNA of the CDR3 is TGTGCCAGCAGTGAGGAGGCGAGCTCCTATAATTCACCCCTCCACTTT. Combining the CDR3 with reference TRBV2 and TRBJ1-6 gives the whole variable domain EPEVTQTPSHQVTQMGQEVILRCVPISNHLYFYWYRQILGQKVEFLVSFYNNEISEKSEIFDDQFSVERPDGSNFTLKIRSTKLEDSAMYFCASSEEASSYNSPLHFGNGTRLTVT.

This sequence joins TRBV20-1 and TRBJ2-5; 9 bases are shared with TRBD1. V shed 5 bases and J 4 bases; nucleotides not matched to a gene: 8. Germline values: CDR1 DFQATT, CDR2 SNEGSKA (reference sequence). This CDR3 has 14 residues. CDR3 bases: TGCAGTGCTCCCCGACAGGGGGGGGGAGAGACCCAGTACTTC. This encodes CSAPRQGGGETQYF.

The sample holds one count of this clonotype. The chain recombines TRBV4-2 with TRBJ1-2, with no clear D. The CDR3 extends over 15 amino acids. Trimming removed 0 bases at V and 0 bases at J, with 8 bases between. Per germline, CDR1 LGHNA and CDR2 YNFKEQ. For the CDR3, the DNA is TGTGCCAGCAGCCAAGATTTGATCGCTAACTATGGCTACACCTTC. It is translated as CASSQDLIANYGYTF.